Listed here is a single TCR beta chain. Its antigen is as yet unknown. The study reverse transcribed the entire isolated RNA, so it sequenced expressed TCRB transcripts. Sequencing was performed with immunoSEQ multiplex PCR; in TCRdb, only in-frame clones are kept and a portion is missing. Found here are around 240,000 clones, around 9.6% of them singletons; the top ten hold under 0.045%. Sorting based on CD45RO/CCR7/CD25/CD127/CD95/CD27 separated CD4+ naive, central memory, regulatory and stem cell-like memory cells. This sample stems from a study of beta chain features in type 1 diabetes. General study results and limits: With patients and controls alike, PCR might favor shorter templates to an equal degree. HLA influence on TCRB rearrangement stayed unresolved here. Lower insertion and higher deletion counts appeared at VDJ junctions in type 1 diabetes patients.

Germline trimming cut 8 bases from V and 5 bases from J; bases unmatched to any gene: 13. In germline, CDR1 is SQVTM, CDR2 ANQGSEA. This CDR3 has 15 residues. V usage is TRBV29-1 and J usage is TRBJ1-2; 11 nucleotides agree with TRBD1. The TCR was taken from a woman aged 18 to 35 in good health. The sample was naive CD4+ T cells from blood. The CDR3 nucleotides are TGCAGCATCCGGAGGGGGACAGGGGGAAGTTATGGCTACACCTTC. It encodes CSIRRGTGGSYGYTF.